These T cell receptor beta chains were read from a single sample in a study of T cells after yellow fever vaccination. TCRdb re-called the 5' RACE reads through MiXCR, storing one row per CDR3 protein. This sample yields hundreds of thousands of distinct CDR3 sequences, of which approximately 12% are seen a single time; 11% to 15% belongs to the top ten. The specimen was PBMCs, collected on the day of the yellow fever booster vaccination. The receptor set was obtained from a man aged 25 to 40 who received the YFV17D yellow fever vaccine. Both conserved end residues are part of each CDR3. Where a row states a size, it is once, few, many or the class of an expanded clone; other rows omit it.

CDR3aa	v_gene	len	abundance	j_gene
CSAPTGGSSGELFF	TRBV29-1	14	few	TRBJ2-2
CSARDVADSLKATQYF	TRBV20-1	16	NA	TRBJ2-5
CASSSGGLAGSHEQYF	TRBV5-4	16	few	TRBJ2-7
CASSKDRNLAVGTGELFF	TRBV11-1	18	NA	TRBJ2-2
CASSLGATDEQYF	TRBV5-1	13	few	TRBJ2-7
CASSSYTGEQYF	TRBV7-2	12	NA	TRBJ2-7
CASSSSAGAAETQYF	TRBV7-2	15	few	TRBJ2-5
CASSFGGSSQLEFF	TRBV5-1	14	NA	TRBJ2-1
CATHRLQGANVGETQYF	TRBV15	17	few	TRBJ2-5
CASPATDFMGTSGRAGTDTQYF	TRBV6-4	22	few	TRBJ2-3
CASSYGSPTSYEQYF	TRBV6-5	15	few	TRBJ2-7
CASSGSSLYEQYF	TRBV7-2	13	few	TRBJ2-7
CASRAALQINEKLFF	TRBV4-3	15	few	TRBJ1-4
CASSLEAARGKSYEQYF	TRBV7-9	17	NA	TRBJ2-7
CASSYVSGTGAYEQYF	TRBV5-1	16	NA	TRBJ2-7
CASSQGPGSIVAGANVLTF	TRBV7-3	19	NA	TRBJ2-6
CASSLGRWVGRPYEQYF	TRBV7-2	17	NA	TRBJ2-7
CASSLYSFGRQGRDTQYF	TRBV28	18	few	TRBJ2-3
CASSLASGRSTDTQYF	TRBV28	16	many	TRBJ2-3
CASSQEVGGPGTQYF	TRBV4-3	15	NA	TRBJ2-5
CASSRPGGYYEQYF	TRBV4-2	14	few	TRBJ2-7
CASSYSLQTYEQYF	TRBV6-5	14	NA	TRBJ2-7
CASSLFPSARGNEQYF	TRBV12-3/TRBV12-4	16	NA	TRBJ2-7
CSVEFGTGQSEQFF	TRBV29-1	14	NA	TRBJ2-1
CASSLGYTVAQHF	TRBV7-2	13	NA	TRBJ1-5
CASSRIDEQFF	TRBV7-2	11	NA	TRBJ2-1
CTTSELAAFF	TRBV20-1	10	few	TRBJ1-1
CASSQDQTYNEQFF	TRBV4-3	14	few	TRBJ2-1
CASRWGTGGTEAFF	TRBV6-2/TRBV6-3	14	NA	TRBJ1-1
CASSSSGSAREQYF	TRBV28	14	few	TRBJ2-7
CASSQESSHNEQFF	TRBV4-3	14	many	TRBJ2-1
CSAREREWYTDTQYF	TRBV20-1	15	NA	TRBJ2-3
CASSSHPLDIFILYNEQFF	TRBV7-4	19	NA	TRBJ2-1
CAIRGQADNQPQHF	TRBV10-3	14	few	TRBJ1-5
CATSDLGTSGREADTQYF	TRBV24-1	18	NA	TRBJ2-3
CASSPQVPPILTDTQYF	TRBV5-6	17	NA	TRBJ2-3
CSSPSGNTEAFF	TRBV29-1	12	NA	TRBJ1-1
CASGAGTGPYEQYF	TRBV10-3	14	once	TRBJ2-7
CASSLEDRVPDTQYF	TRBV5-1	15	NA	TRBJ2-3
CRGGPSYNEQFF	TRBV20-1	12	few	TRBJ2-1
CASSLGNRVYEQYF	TRBV12-3/TRBV12-4	14	NA	TRBJ2-7
CASSLQGGHQPQHF	TRBV27	14	NA	TRBJ1-5
CASSRMGGTDTQYF	TRBV7-2	14	many	TRBJ2-3
CATSDLSGKHPGELFF	TRBV24-1	16	few	TRBJ2-2
CASSERLAGDNEQFF	TRBV10-1	15	few	TRBJ2-1
CAISEGIETQYF	TRBV10-3	12	NA	TRBJ2-5